Below are 10 T cell receptor beta chains sequenced from a single sample in a study of blood T cell repertoires in COVID-19. Data came from immunoSEQ multiplex PCR; TCRdb stores just in-frame clones and leaves some out. The sample has around 160,000 clones, roughly 90% seen once. Sequenced material: peripheral blood. All receptors come from a man aged 60 to 69 with acute or convalescent COVID-19.

The chain employs TRBV19 and TRBJ1-2, with D possibly matching TRBD1 (6 bases). The CDR3 is 15 residues long. CDR1 LNHDA and CDR2 SQIVND come from the germline V gene (reference sequence). V was cut by 7 bases and J by 4 bases, with 19 bases left in between. In DNA, the CDR3 is TGTGCCAGTAAAGGGGTGGATTCCAGGGGCTATGGCTACACCTTC. Its translation: CASKGVDSRGYGYTF. Supplemented by reference TRBV19 and TRBJ1-2, the full variable domain reads DGGITQSPKYLFRKEGQNVTLSCEQNLNHDAMYWYRQDPGQGLRLIYYSQIVNDFQKGDIAEGYSVSREKKESFPLTVTSAQKNPTAFYLCASKGVDSRGYGYTFGSGTRLTVV.

The chain couples TRBV10-3 to TRBJ1-5; 8 bases are shared with TRBD1. The CDR3 is made up of 14 amino acids. Germline lookup yields CDR1 ENHRY and CDR2 SYGVKD. The V gene end was trimmed by 2 bases and the J gene end by 9 bases; junction bases not matched to a gene: 6. The CDR3 DNA reads as TGTGCCATCAGTGAGGGACAGGGTGGGATGCCCCAGCATTTT. Translating gives CAISEGQGGMPQHF.

The chain is built from TRBV9 and TRBJ2-1; 8 bases line up with TRBD1. The germline CDR1 and CDR2 sequences are SGDLS and YYNGEE. The CDR3 totals 16 residues. J lost 3 bases, V lost 0 bases, and 5 bases had no gene match. The CDR3 spells CASSVGIGQGYNEQFF. The CDR3 DNA is TGTGCCAGCAGCGTAGGAATAGGACAGGGCTACAATGAGCAGTTCTTC.

J is TRBJ2-7 and V is TRBV19; 8 bases align to TRBD1. The germline gives CDR1 LNHDA, CDR2 SQIVND (reference sequence). The ends lost 5 bases at V and 2 bases at J; junction bases unmatched: 5. The CDR3 contains 14 residues. In nucleotides, the CDR3 is TGTGCCAGTAGTCCAAGGACAGGGCCCTACGAGCAGTACTTC. Protein: CASSPRTGPYEQYF.

V usage is TRBV5-1 and J usage is TRBJ2-4; TRBD2 agrees at 13 bases. Trimming cost V 4 bases and J 9 bases; bases outside gene matches: 4. Germline V gene data show CDR1 as SGHRS and CDR2 as YFSETQ. The CDR3 length is 14 residues. The CDR3 loop reads CASSRTSGGSIQYF. The CDR3, as DNA: TGCGCCAGCAGCCGGACTAGCGGGGGATCCATTCAGTACTTC.

In its sample, this clone was seen a few times. The chain combines TRBV9 with TRBJ1-1; D perhaps matches TRBD1 (6 bases). V gave up 3 bases and J gave up 7 bases, with 13 bases separating them. Germline V CDR1 and CDR2: SGDLS, YYNGEE. The CDR3 covers 13 residues. The CDR3 DNA reads TGTGCCAGCAGCGCCACACCCAGGGGTGAAGCTTTCTTT. Translating it yields CASSATPRGEAFF.

J is TRBJ1-1 and V is TRBV10-3; 8 bases map to TRBD1. The germline V gene has CDR1 ENHRY and CDR2 SYGVKD. This CDR3 is built from 13 residues. Germline trimming cut 5 bases from V and 4 bases from J; bases unmatched to any gene: 3. CDR3 coding DNA: TGTGCCATCAGTCTAGGACAGGGCACTGAAGCTTTCTTT. Its translation: CAISLGQGTEAFF.

V is TRBV2 and J is TRBJ1-3, with 8 bases fitting TRBD1. This CDR3 contains 13 residues. The germline V gene has CDR1 SNHLY and CDR2 FYNNEI. V shed 8 bases, J shed 2 bases, and the junction held 2 bases outside the gene matches. The CDR3 sequence: CASGQGAGNTIYF. CDR3 nucleotides: TGTGCCAGCGGACAGGGTGCTGGAAACACCATATATTTT.

This clone showed up just a few times. The genes are TRBV19 and TRBJ2-7; 11 bases agree with TRBD1. The CDR3 has 16 residues. J lost 0 bases, V lost 1 base, and 2 bases had no gene match. Germline V CDR1 and CDR2: LNHDA, SQIVND (reference sequence). CDR3 coding DNA: TGTGCCAGTAGTATAGGGACAGGGGGCTCCTCCTACGAGCAGTACTTC. Encoded protein: CASSIGTGGSSYEQYF.

The rearrangement joins TRBV19 to TRBJ2-1, with 12 bases aligning to TRBD1. V dropped 4 bases and J dropped 2; count of bases not matched to a gene: 12. Germline V gene lookup returns CDR1 LNHDA and CDR2 SQIVND (reference sequence). The length of the CDR3 is 19 residues. As DNA, the CDR3 is TGTGCCAGTAGTACCAGGGGACAGGGGGCAATTAAGACCTACAATGAGCAGTTCTTC. This translates into CASSTRGQGAIKTYNEQFF.